These 7 T cell receptor beta chains originate from one sample sequenced in a study of blood T cell repertoires in COVID-19. Sequencing used immunoSEQ multiplex PCR; TCRdb keeps in-frame clones, though not all of them. The sample has approximately 250,000 clones; nearly 95% are singletons. Sample: peripheral blood. These TCRs come from a man aged 30 to 45 with COVID-19, enrolled during active disease.

This clone was observed a few times. V and J are TRBV27 and TRBJ1-1; D possibly corresponds to TRBD1 (6 bases). The germline V gene has CDR1 MNHEY and CDR2 SMNVEV (reference sequence). This CDR3 is built from 12 residues. V was clipped by 3 bases and J by 8 bases, with 10 bases between them. The CDR3 is CASSFPTGEAFF. CDR3 coding DNA: TGTGCCAGCAGTTTCCCTACAGGGGAAGCTTTCTTT.

The chain recombines TRBV18 with TRBJ1-6, with D possibly TRBD1 on 6 matching bases. Per the germline V gene, CDR1 is KGHSH and CDR2 is LQKENI. Between the trimmed V and J ends, which lost 1 base and 5 bases, there was a span of 12 bases. The CDR3 has 16 residues. The CDR3 DNA reads TGTGCCAGCTCACCACGCGGACAGAACAATAATTCACCCCTCCACTTT. Amino acids: CASSPRGQNNNSPLHF.

CDR3 sequence (DNA): TGTGCCTCCAGGGTCTCTAGGGGAGGTGGAAACACCATATATTTT. Protein: CASRVSRGGGNTIYF. The V gene is TRBV6-5, the J gene TRBJ1-3, with D possibly being TRBD1 (5 bases). V was cut by 11 bases and J by 3 bases, with 20 bases left in between. CDR1 is MNHEY and CDR2 is SVGAGI in the germline V gene. This CDR3 region has 15 residues.

The rearrangement joins TRBV13 to TRBJ2-3, with 14 bases lining up with TRBD2. Per the germline V gene, CDR1 is PRHDT and CDR2 is FYEKMQ (reference sequence). This CDR3 has 17 amino acids. The J segment lost 3 bases and the V segment lost 1 base, leaving 3 bases of the junction unmatched. This CDR3 reads CASSLEGLAGVTDTQYF. The DNA of the CDR3 is TGTGCCAGCAGCTTAGAGGGACTAGCGGGGGTGACAGATACGCAGTATTTT. Complete variable domain (other parts from reference TRBV13 and TRBJ2-3): AAGVIQSPRHLIKEKRETATLKCYPIPRHDTVYWYQQGPGQDPQFLISFYEKMQSDKGSIPDRFSAQQFSDYHSELNMSSLELGDSALYFCASSLEGLAGVTDTQYFGPGTRLTVL.

This chain uses TRBV3-1 (or the pseudogene TRBV3-2) with TRBJ2-7; 7 bases are a match to TRBD2. Looked up from germline, CDR1 is LGHDT and CDR2 is YNNKEL (reference sequence). Trimming removed 4 bases from V and 2 bases from J; junction bases left unmatched: 8. The CDR3 loop spans 15 amino acids. The CDR3: CASSPAGGVTYEQYF. CDR3 sequence (DNA): TGTGCCAGCAGCCCCGCTGGGGGGGTAACCTACGAGCAGTACTTC.

The rearrangement uses TRBV6-5 and TRBJ2-7, with D possibly matching TRBD1 (5 bases). The CDR3 extends over 12 amino acids. Germline CDR1 reads MNHEY; CDR2 reads SVGAGI. Trimming cost V 8 bases and J 3 bases, with 11 bases left between them. The CDR3 region has the DNA TGTGCCAGCCAGAAGGACAACTACGAGCAGTACTTC. The encoded protein is CASQKDNYEQYF.

The chain uses TRBV7-9 and TRBJ1-6; D possibly corresponds to TRBD1 (5 bases). CDR1 is SEHNR and CDR2 is FQNEAQ in the germline V gene (reference sequence). The CDR3 contains 13 residues. The V and J ends lost 3 bases and 7 bases respectively, with 7 bases between them. CDR3 residues: CASSLGGNSPLHF. CDR3 in DNA: TGTGCCAGCAGCTTGGGGGGGAATTCACCCCTCCACTTT. Filled out from reference TRBV7-9 and TRBJ1-6, the complete variable domain reads DTGVSQNPRHKITKRGQNVTFRCDPISEHNRLYWYRQTLGQGPEFLTYFQNEAQLEKSRLLSDRFSAERPKGSFSTLEIQRTEQGDSAMYLCASSLGGNSPLHFGNGTRLTVT.